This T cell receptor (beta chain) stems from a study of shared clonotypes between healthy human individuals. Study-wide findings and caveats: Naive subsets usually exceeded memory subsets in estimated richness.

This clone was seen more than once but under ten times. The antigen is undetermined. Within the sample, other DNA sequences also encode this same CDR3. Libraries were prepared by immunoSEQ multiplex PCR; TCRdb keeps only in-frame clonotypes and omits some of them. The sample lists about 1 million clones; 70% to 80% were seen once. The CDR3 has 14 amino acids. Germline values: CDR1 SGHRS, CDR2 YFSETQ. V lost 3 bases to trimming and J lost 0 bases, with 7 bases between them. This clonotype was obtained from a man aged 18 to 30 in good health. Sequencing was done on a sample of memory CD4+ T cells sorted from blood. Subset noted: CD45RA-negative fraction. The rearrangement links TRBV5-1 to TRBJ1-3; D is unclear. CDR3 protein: CASSSEGSGNTIYF. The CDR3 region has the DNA TGCGCCAGCAGCTCCGAAGGCTCTGGAAACACCATATATTTT.